This record covers a single TCR beta chain. Its antigen is not known. These data originate in a study of cytotoxic CD8 clonotypes in ibrutinib-treated CLL. On the study more broadly: In all, 10 to 11 patients were relapsed/refractory, about 15 were treatment-naive and 17 were IGHV unmutated.

Sequencing used immunoSEQ multiplex PCR; TCRdb keeps in-frame clones, though not all of them. The profile shows roughly 130,000 clones, around three quarters of them singletons. Study observations and caveats: Clonotypes that were public were uncommon, and they contracted or stayed stable on treatment. Patients showed higher baseline clonality than age-matched healthy donors, and it tracked circulating CD8+ T-cell counts. Clonality went up at ibrutinib response and then declined back toward baseline at progression.

CDR1 is LGHNA, CDR2 YSLEER, per germline. Trimming took off 3 bases at V and 3 bases at J, with 9 bases between the two ends. The CDR3 totals 13 residues. The sample here was PBMCs, taken after 12 months of ibrutinib treatment. This TCR derives from a human donor with chronic lymphocytic leukemia. V is TRBV4-3 and J is TRBJ2-7; unclear D gene. The CDR3 region is CASSHTLFYEQYF. As DNA, the CDR3 is TGCGCCAGCAGCCATACCCTTTTCTACGAGCAGTACTTC.